Given below is one T cell receptor beta chain in context. In the original processing: The assay estimated nucleated cells by amplifying reference gene primers. Profiled with immunoSEQ multiplex PCR; TCRdb holds only in-frame clones, not every one. V, J and clone size are taken as reported in that table, and D and trimming were inferred from the DNA itself. In the table there are roughly 56,000 clones, 80% to 90% of which are singletons. Trimming removed 4 bases from V and 0 bases from J, with 9 bases in between. The CDR3 loop spans 14 amino acids. Germline V gene lookup returns CDR1 SGHNT and CDR2 YENEEA. These data originate in a study of blood T cell repertoires in COVID-19. For the study at large: COVID-19 samples from acute and convalescent phases originated in the United States, Italy and Spain. PBMCs, B-cell-depleted T cells, or T cells were the source of the cDNA or gDNA that made up the material.

Patients in Seattle were enrolled during active infection, then followed longitudinally. This sequence joins TRBV11-3 and TRBJ1-1, with D possibly matching TRBD1 (6 bases). The sample consisted of peripheral blood. The TCR originated in a woman in her sixties with COVID-19, enrolled during active disease. The CDR3 reads CASSSDSLNTEAFF. CDR3 bases: TGTGCCAGCAGCTCGGACAGTCTGAACACTGAAGCTTTCTTT.